This T cell receptor (beta chain) comes out of a study of blood T cell repertoires in COVID-19. Study at large: Samples of COVID-19 (acute and convalescent) were obtained from the United States, Italy and Spain.

The V gene end was trimmed by 3 bases and the J gene end by 4 bases; junction bases not matched to a gene: 1. CDR1 is SGDLS and CDR2 is YYNGEE in the germline V gene. This CDR3 comprises 14 residues. Clones were sequenced by immunoSEQ multiplex PCR, and TCRdb holds only the in-frame ones, with some missing. Of some 33,000 clones in the sample, roughly 87% were seen once. Sequenced input: peripheral blood. The clonotype originates from a man aged 55-75 years with acute or convalescent COVID-19. The rearrangement uses TRBV9 and TRBJ2-2; 9 nucleotides match TRBD2. Here the CDR3 reads CASSGTSVTGELFF. CDR3 in DNA: TGTGCCAGCAGCGGGACTAGCGTCACCGGGGAGCTGTTTTTT.